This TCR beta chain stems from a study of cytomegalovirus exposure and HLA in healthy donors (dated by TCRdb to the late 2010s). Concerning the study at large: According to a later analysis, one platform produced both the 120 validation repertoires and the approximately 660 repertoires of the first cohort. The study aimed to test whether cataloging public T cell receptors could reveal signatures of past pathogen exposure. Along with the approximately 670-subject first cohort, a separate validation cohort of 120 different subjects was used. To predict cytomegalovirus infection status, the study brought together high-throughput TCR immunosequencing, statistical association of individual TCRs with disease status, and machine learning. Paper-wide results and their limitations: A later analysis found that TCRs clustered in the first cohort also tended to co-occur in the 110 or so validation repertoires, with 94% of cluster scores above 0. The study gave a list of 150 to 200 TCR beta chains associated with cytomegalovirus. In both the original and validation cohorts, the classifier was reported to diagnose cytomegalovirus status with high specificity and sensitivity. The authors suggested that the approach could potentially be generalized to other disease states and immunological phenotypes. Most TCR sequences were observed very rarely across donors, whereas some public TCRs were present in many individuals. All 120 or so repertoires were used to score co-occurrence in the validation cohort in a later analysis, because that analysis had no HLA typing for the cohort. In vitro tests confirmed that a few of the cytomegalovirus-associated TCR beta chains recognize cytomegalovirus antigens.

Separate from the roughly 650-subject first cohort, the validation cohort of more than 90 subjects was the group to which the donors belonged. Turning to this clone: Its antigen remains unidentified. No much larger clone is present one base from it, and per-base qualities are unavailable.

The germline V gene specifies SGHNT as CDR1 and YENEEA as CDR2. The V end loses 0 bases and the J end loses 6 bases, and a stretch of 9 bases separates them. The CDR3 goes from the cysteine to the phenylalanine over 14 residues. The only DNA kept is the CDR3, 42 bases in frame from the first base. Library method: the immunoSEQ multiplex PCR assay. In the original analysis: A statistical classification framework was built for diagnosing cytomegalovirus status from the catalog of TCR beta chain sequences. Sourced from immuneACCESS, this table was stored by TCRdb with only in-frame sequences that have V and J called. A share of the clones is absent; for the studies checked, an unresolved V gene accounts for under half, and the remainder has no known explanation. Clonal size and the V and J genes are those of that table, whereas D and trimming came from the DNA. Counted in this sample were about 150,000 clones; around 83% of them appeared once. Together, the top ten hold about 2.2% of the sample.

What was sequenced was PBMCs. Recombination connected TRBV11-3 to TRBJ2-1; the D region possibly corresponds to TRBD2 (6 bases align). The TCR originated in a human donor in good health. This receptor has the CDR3 CASSLDLGSNEQFF. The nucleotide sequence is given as TGTGCCAGCAGCTTAGATCTCGGGAGCAATGAGCAGTTCTTC.